This is a list of T cell receptor beta chains from one sample in a study of cytomegalovirus exposure and HLA in healthy donors. This table comes from immunoSEQ multiplex PCR, and its TCRdb copy is limited to in-frame clones, with some not included. Here the sample spans approximately 170,000 clones, approximately 86% being singletons. The material sequenced was PBMCs. All receptors come from a man aged 30 to 39 in good health and CMV-seropositive. CDR3s include the opening cysteine and the closing phenylalanine or tryptophan. The order of the fields is V gene, D gene, clone size, J gene, CDR3 protein, CDR3 DNA. The D gene is left open where the match is weak. Only part of the rows carry a size: once, few, many, or a class if the clone is expanded.

v_gene: TRBV28; d_gene: TRBD1; abundance: -; j_gene: TRBJ1-6; CDR3aa: CASSTIQGEHSPLHF; CDR3nt: TGTGCCAGCAGCACTATACAGGGGGAGCATTCACCCCTCCACTTT
v_gene: TRBV27; d_gene: -; abundance: -; j_gene: TRBJ1-2; CDR3aa: CASSFSPLSSYGYTF; CDR3nt: TGTGCCAGCAGTTTCTCCCCCCTGTCGTCCTATGGCTACACCTTC
v_gene: TRBV7-2; d_gene: TRBD2; abundance: -; j_gene: TRBJ2-1; CDR3aa: CASSPMVVAGGYNEQFF; CDR3nt: TGTGCCAGCAGCCCGATGGTCGTAGCGGGGGGCTACAATGAGCAGTTCTTC
v_gene: TRBV2; d_gene: TRBD1; abundance: few; j_gene: TRBJ2-2; CDR3aa: CASSGGQGVGELFF; CDR3nt: TGTGCCAGCAGTGGGGGACAGGGCGTCGGGGAGCTGTTTTTT
v_gene: TRBV19; d_gene: TRBD2; abundance: -; j_gene: TRBJ2-1; CDR3aa: CASRRARLAGGRHEQFF; CDR3nt: TGTGCCAGCCGGCGGGCCCGGCTAGCGGGGGGGCGCCATGAGCAGTTCTTC
v_gene: TRBV27; d_gene: -; abundance: -; j_gene: TRBJ2-1; CDR3aa: CASSFNNEQFF; CDR3nt: TGTGCCAGCAGTTTCAACAATGAGCAGTTCTTC
v_gene: TRBV28; d_gene: -; abundance: -; j_gene: TRBJ1-2; CDR3aa: CASSIQYGYTF; CDR3nt: TGTGCCAGCAGCATACAGTATGGCTACACCTTC
v_gene: TRBV9; d_gene: -; abundance: -; j_gene: TRBJ2-2; CDR3aa: CASRDQPGAGELFF; CDR3nt: TGTGCCAGCAGGGACCAACCAGGGGCCGGGGAGCTGTTTTTT
v_gene: TRBV7-3; d_gene: TRBD1; abundance: -; j_gene: TRBJ1-2; CDR3aa: CASSPDRNYGYTF; CDR3nt: TGTGCCAGCAGCCCGGACAGGAACTATGGCTACACCTTC
v_gene: TRBV6-5; d_gene: -; abundance: -; j_gene: TRBJ2-3; CDR3aa: CASSTQGQSTDTQYF; CDR3nt: TGTGCCAGCAGTACCCAAGGACAGAGCACAGATACGCAGTATTTT
v_gene: TRBV15; d_gene: TRBD1; abundance: once; j_gene: TRBJ2-7; CDR3aa: CATSREGQGAYEQYF; CDR3nt: TGTGCCACCAGCAGAGAAGGGCAGGGGGCTTACGAGCAGTACTTC
v_gene: TRBV6-6; d_gene: TRBD2; abundance: -; j_gene: TRBJ2-7; CDR3aa: CASSYPGGSYEQYF; CDR3nt: TGTGCCAGCAGTTACCCGGGAGGCTCCTACGAGCAGTACTTC
v_gene: TRBV5-1; d_gene: -; abundance: once; j_gene: TRBJ1-1; CDR3aa: CASSQEVGNTEAFF; CDR3nt: TGCGCCAGCAGCCAGGAGGTGGGGAACACTGAAGCTTTCTTT
v_gene: TRBV7-9; d_gene: -; abundance: -; j_gene: TRBJ2-5; CDR3aa: CASSLLHRGGYQETQYF; CDR3nt: TGTGCCAGCAGCTTACTTCACCGGGGTGGGTACCAAGAGACCCAGTACTTC
v_gene: TRBV7-9; d_gene: TRBD2; abundance: few; j_gene: TRBJ2-7; CDR3aa: CASSLLTGGHYEQYF; CDR3nt: TGTGCCAGCAGCTTATTGACGGGGGGGCACTACGAGCAGTACTTC
v_gene: TRBV7-8; d_gene: -; abundance: once; j_gene: TRBJ2-7; CDR3aa: CASSLVMARGTYEQYF; CDR3nt: TGTGCCAGCAGCTTAGTTATGGCCAGGGGTACCTACGAGCAGTACTTC
v_gene: TRBV5-1; d_gene: -; abundance: -; j_gene: TRBJ1-2; CDR3aa: CASSLGTAATYGYTF; CDR3nt: TGCGCCAGCAGCTTGGGGACAGCGGCTACCTATGGCTACACCTTC
v_gene: TRBV4-1; d_gene: TRBD1; abundance: -; j_gene: TRBJ1-4; CDR3aa: CASSQEVGTGPNEKLFF; CDR3nt: TGCGCCAGCAGCCAAGAAGTAGGGACAGGGCCTAATGAAAAACTGTTTTTT
v_gene: TRBV5-1; d_gene: TRBD2; abundance: -; j_gene: TRBJ2-5; CDR3aa: CASSPGLAGGRGYQETQYF; CDR3nt: TGCGCCAGCAGCCCGGGACTAGCGGGGGGCCGCGGGTACCAAGAGACCCAGTACTTC
v_gene: TRBV7-8; d_gene: -; abundance: -; j_gene: TRBJ2-5; CDR3aa: CASSLGQTGIETQYF; CDR3nt: TGTGCCAGCAGCTTAGGGCAAACAGGGATCGAGACCCAGTACTTC
v_gene: TRBV4-1; d_gene: -; abundance: -; j_gene: TRBJ2-2; CDR3aa: CASSPLAGLNPPGELFF; CDR3nt: TGCGCCAGCAGCCCGCTGGCAGGCCTAAACCCCCCCGGGGAGCTGTTTTTT
v_gene: TRBV11-2; d_gene: TRBD2; abundance: -; j_gene: TRBJ2-3; CDR3aa: CASKLTSRAGADTQYF; CDR3nt: TGTGCCAGCAAGCTTACGTCACGGGCGGGGGCAGATACGCAGTATTTT
v_gene: TRBV7-8; d_gene: -; abundance: -; j_gene: TRBJ2-3; CDR3aa: CASSRQIVGATDTQYF; CDR3nt: TGTGCCAGCAGCCGCCAAATTGTGGGAGCCACAGATACGCAGTATTTT
v_gene: TRBV11-2; d_gene: -; abundance: -; j_gene: TRBJ1-4; CDR3aa: CASSSYPREKLFF; CDR3nt: TGTGCCAGCAGCTCCTACCCGCGGGAAAAACTGTTTTTT
v_gene: TRBV5-1; d_gene: -; abundance: -; j_gene: TRBJ2-7; CDR3aa: CASSLGAYEQYF; CDR3nt: TGCGCCAGCAGCTTGGGAGCCTACGAGCAGTACTTC
v_gene: TRBV30; d_gene: TRBD2; abundance: -; j_gene: TRBJ2-5; CDR3aa: CAWAERDQETQYF; CDR3nt: TGTGCCTGGGCTGAGCGGGATCAAGAGACCCAGTACTTC
v_gene: TRBV6-5; d_gene: -; abundance: few; j_gene: TRBJ1-1; CDR3aa: CASRQGLNTEAFF; CDR3nt: TGTGCCAGCAGACAGGGACTGAACACTGAAGCTTTCTTT
v_gene: TRBV18; d_gene: -; abundance: few; j_gene: TRBJ2-5; CDR3aa: CASSPPSGTSKTQYF; CDR3nt: TGTGCCAGCTCACCACCATCCGGGACAAGTAAGACCCAGTACTTC
v_gene: TRBV7-9; d_gene: TRBD1; abundance: -; j_gene: TRBJ1-3; CDR3aa: CASSSRQGKGNTIYF; CDR3nt: TGTGCCAGCAGCTCCAGACAGGGAAAAGGAAACACCATATATTTT
v_gene: TRBV9; d_gene: TRBD1; abundance: -; j_gene: TRBJ2-3; CDR3aa: CASSPRQGLTDTQYF; CDR3nt: TGTGCCAGCAGCCCAAGACAGGGGCTAACAGATACGCAGTATTTT
v_gene: TRBV5-1; d_gene: -; abundance: -; j_gene: TRBJ1-6; CDR3aa: CASSLTGSYNSPLHF; CDR3nt: TGCGCCAGCAGCTTGACCGGGTCCTATAATTCACCCCTCCACTTT
v_gene: TRBV5-6; d_gene: TRBD1; abundance: -; j_gene: TRBJ2-7; CDR3aa: CASSPGTGPSYEQYF; CDR3nt: TGTGCCAGCAGCCCCGGGACAGGGCCTAGCTACGAGCAGTACTTC
v_gene: TRBV27; d_gene: -; abundance: -; j_gene: TRBJ2-7; CDR3aa: CASSLFQGPYEQYF; CDR3nt: TGTGCCAGCAGTTTATTCCAGGGCCCATACGAGCAGTACTTC
v_gene: TRBV15; d_gene: TRBD2; abundance: -; j_gene: TRBJ2-1; CDR3aa: CATSREMGLVNNEQFF; CDR3nt: TGTGCCACCAGCAGAGAAATGGGACTAGTAAACAATGAGCAGTTCTTC
v_gene: TRBV7-2; d_gene: -; abundance: -; j_gene: TRBJ2-3; CDR3aa: CASSSLGTHTDTQYF; CDR3nt: TGTGCCAGCAGCTCCTTGGGGACTCACACAGATACGCAGTATTTT
v_gene: TRBV2; d_gene: TRBD1; abundance: -; j_gene: TRBJ1-1; CDR3aa: CASSDQTGTAEAFF; CDR3nt: TGTGCCAGCAGTGACCAGACAGGGACTGCTGAAGCTTTCTTT
v_gene: TRBV19; d_gene: -; abundance: -; j_gene: TRBJ1-5; CDR3aa: CASIPGGEGIQPQHF; CDR3nt: TGTGCCAGTATTCCAGGCGGGGAGGGCATTCAGCCCCAGCATTTT
v_gene: TRBV9; d_gene: TRBD2; abundance: -; j_gene: TRBJ2-7; CDR3aa: CASSATSALSYEQYF; CDR3nt: TGTGCCAGCAGCGCGACTAGCGCCCTCTCCTACGAGCAGTACTTC
v_gene: TRBV21-1; d_gene: -; abundance: -; j_gene: TRBJ1-4; CDR3aa: CASSKGLRRRREKLFF; CDR3nt: TGTGCCAGCAGCAAAGGACTACGGAGGCGGCGGGAAAAACTGTTTTTT
v_gene: TRBV4-2; d_gene: TRBD2; abundance: -; j_gene: TRBJ2-5; CDR3aa: CASSQEWRLTSGGASPQETQYF; CDR3nt: TGTGCCAGCAGCCAAGAATGGAGGCTGACTAGCGGGGGAGCCAGCCCCCAAGAGACCCAGTACTTC
v_gene: TRBV25-1; d_gene: -; abundance: -; j_gene: TRBJ1-2; CDR3aa: CASSEFEGGYGYTF; CDR3nt: TGTGCCAGCAGTGAATTTGAAGGGGGATATGGCTACACCTTC
v_gene: TRBV9; d_gene: TRBD2; abundance: -; j_gene: TRBJ2-2; CDR3aa: CASSASGGLNTGELFF; CDR3nt: TGTGCCAGCAGCGCCTCGGGGGGGTTGAACACCGGGGAGCTGTTTTTT
v_gene: TRBV30; d_gene: -; abundance: -; j_gene: TRBJ2-7; CDR3aa: CAWSGSRGGVEQYF; CDR3nt: TGTGCCTGGAGTGGGTCCAGGGGAGGGGTCGAGCAGTACTTC
v_gene: TRBV10-3; d_gene: -; abundance: -; j_gene: TRBJ2-3; CDR3aa: CAISESGRYPDTQYF; CDR3nt: TGTGCCATCAGTGAGTCGGGCAGATACCCAGATACGCAGTATTTT
v_gene: TRBV5-1; d_gene: TRBD1; abundance: -; j_gene: TRBJ1-1; CDR3aa: CASSFFGQGTNTEAFF; CDR3nt: TGCGCCAGCAGCTTTTTCGGACAGGGGACGAACACTGAAGCTTTCTTT
v_gene: TRBV5-6; d_gene: -; abundance: -; j_gene: TRBJ2-7; CDR3aa: CASSLMFEQYF; CDR3nt: TGTGCCAGCAGCCTTATGTTCGAGCAGTACTTC
v_gene: TRBV27; d_gene: -; abundance: -; j_gene: TRBJ1-5; CDR3aa: CASSLHRANQPQHF; CDR3nt: TGTGCCAGCAGCCTACACAGGGCAAATCAGCCCCAGCATTTT
v_gene: TRBV4-3; d_gene: -; abundance: -; j_gene: TRBJ1-1; CDR3aa: CASSQVLESTEAFF; CDR3nt: TGCGCCAGCAGCCAAGTCTTGGAGAGCACTGAAGCTTTCTTT
v_gene: TRBV19; d_gene: -; abundance: -; j_gene: TRBJ1-2; CDR3aa: CASSRTELYGYTF; CDR3nt: TGTGCCAGTAGTCGGACAGAGTTATATGGCTACACCTTC
v_gene: TRBV7-9; d_gene: TRBD1; abundance: -; j_gene: TRBJ2-1; CDR3aa: CASSPGQGDYNEQFF; CDR3nt: TGTGCCAGCAGCCCCGGACAGGGGGATTACAATGAGCAGTTCTTC
v_gene: TRBV6-5; d_gene: -; abundance: -; j_gene: TRBJ2-1; CDR3aa: CASSLGGQYLHEQFF; CDR3nt: TGTGCCAGCAGCCTCGGGGGACAGTATCTACATGAGCAGTTCTTC
v_gene: TRBV5-4; d_gene: TRBD1; abundance: -; j_gene: TRBJ2-7; CDR3aa: CASSVRTGGFHEQYF; CDR3nt: TGTGCCAGCAGCGTCAGGACAGGGGGCTTCCACGAGCAGTACTTC
v_gene: TRBV7-2; d_gene: -; abundance: -; j_gene: TRBJ1-1; CDR3aa: CASSSRRNTEAFF; CDR3nt: TGTGCCAGCAGCTCAAGGAGGAACACTGAAGCTTTCTTT
v_gene: TRBV7-9; d_gene: TRBD1; abundance: once; j_gene: TRBJ1-4; CDR3aa: CASSFTGVEEKLFF; CDR3nt: TGTGCCAGCAGCTTTACAGGGGTCGAGGAAAAACTGTTTTTT
v_gene: TRBV7-8; d_gene: TRBD2; abundance: -; j_gene: TRBJ2-3; CDR3aa: CASKLRGDASTDTQYF; CDR3nt: TGTGCCAGCAAGCTGCGGGGGGACGCTAGCACAGATACGCAGTATTTT